The 8 T cell receptor beta chains presented below share a single source sample, sequenced in a study of identical twins. Each CDR3 protein is one row after TCRdb ran MiXCR on the 5' RACE reads. The top ten hold under 2% of the sample, which has about 690,000 distinct CDR3 sequences, around 6% seen once. The sample taken for sequencing was naive T cells sorted from blood. These receptors all stem from a man aged 18 to 35 in good health.

The chain has TRBV10-2 and TRBJ2-7, with D unresolved. Trimming removed 0 bases at V and 6 bases at J, with 9 bases between. There are 13 residues in the CDR3. Germline-derived CDR1 and CDR2 are WSHSY and SAAADI. The CDR3 coding sequence is TGCGCCAGCAGTGAGTCGGGCCGCCCCGAGCAGTACGTC. Protein sequence: CASSESGRPEQYV.

This clonotype was observed a handful of times. CDR3 residues: CASRLQGTQYF. In DNA, the CDR3 is TGTGCCAGCAGATTACAGGGAACGCAGTATTTT. This sequence joins TRBV6-5 and TRBJ2-3; D might be TRBD1 (6 bases). Germline CDR1 is MNHEY and CDR2 is SVGAGI. V was trimmed by 6 bases and J by 9 bases, leaving 10 bases between them. There are 11 residues in the CDR3.

Notes on this clonotype: One end of the junction is discordant with germline, which a read error may explain. This chain uses TRBV28 with TRBJ2-2, with D perhaps matching TRBD1 or TRBD2 (6 bases each). CDR1 and CDR2 (germline): MDHEN, SYDVKM. The CDR3 is 15 amino acids. CDR3 sequence reads: CASSWGAQNTRELFF. DNA for the CDR3: TGTGCCAGCAGTTGGGGGGCGCAGAACACCAGGGAGCTGTTTTTT.

This clonotype came up many times. This chain joins TRBV25-1 and TRBJ1-5; possibly TRBD1 for D (6 bases). V was pared by 8 bases and J by 2 bases, with 7 bases between. Looked up from germline, CDR1 is MGHDK and CDR2 is SYGVNS. This CDR3 region has 12 residues. CDR3 region: CASRQGNQPQHF. The DNA of the CDR3 is TGTGCCAGCCGACAGGGCAATCAGCCCCAGCATTTT.

This clonotype occurred many times. The chain combines TRBV6-1 with TRBJ2-1; 10 bases are shared with TRBD2. Germline V gives CDR1 MNHNS, CDR2 SASEGT. The V gene end was trimmed by 7 bases and the J gene end by 6 bases; junction bases not matched to a gene: 21. The CDR3 length is 19 residues. The CDR3 region has the DNA TGTGCCAGCACTCCTCGGCTAGGACGCGGGACTAGCGCGACCAATGAGCAGTTCTTC. Protein sequence: CASTPRLGRGTSATNEQFF.

Many counts were recorded for this clonotype. This chain joins TRBV20-1 and TRBJ2-1, with 11 bases that match TRBD2. V trimming: 3 bases; J trimming: 7 bases; junction bases outside the gene matches: 8. The CDR3 has 15 residues. CDR1 is DFQATT, CDR2 SNEGSKA, per germline (reference sequence). The CDR3 region has the DNA TGCAGTGCTAGTATGACTAGCGGGAATTGGAATGAGCAGTTCTTC. It is translated as CSASMTSGNWNEQFF.

The chain joins TRBV15 to TRBJ2-7; D is unresolved. V was shortened by 0 bases and J by 5 bases, with 17 bases between the two germline ends. The CDR3 has 16 amino acids. Germline-derived CDR1 and CDR2 are LNHNV and YYDKDF (reference sequence). CDR3 loop: CATSRDMAQVGNEQYV. The CDR3 DNA reads TGTGCCACCAGCAGAGATATGGCCCAGGTAGGGAACGAGCAGTACGTC.

In regard to this clonotype: One junction end disagrees with the germline gene, perhaps due to a read error. V and J are TRBV12-3 or TRBV12-4 and TRBJ1-3; tentative D call: TRBD1 (5 bases). The CDR3 is 11 residues long. CDR3 loop: CASSSSREADF. Here the CDR3 DNA reads TGTGCCAGCAGTTCCTCCAGGGAAGCAGATTTT.